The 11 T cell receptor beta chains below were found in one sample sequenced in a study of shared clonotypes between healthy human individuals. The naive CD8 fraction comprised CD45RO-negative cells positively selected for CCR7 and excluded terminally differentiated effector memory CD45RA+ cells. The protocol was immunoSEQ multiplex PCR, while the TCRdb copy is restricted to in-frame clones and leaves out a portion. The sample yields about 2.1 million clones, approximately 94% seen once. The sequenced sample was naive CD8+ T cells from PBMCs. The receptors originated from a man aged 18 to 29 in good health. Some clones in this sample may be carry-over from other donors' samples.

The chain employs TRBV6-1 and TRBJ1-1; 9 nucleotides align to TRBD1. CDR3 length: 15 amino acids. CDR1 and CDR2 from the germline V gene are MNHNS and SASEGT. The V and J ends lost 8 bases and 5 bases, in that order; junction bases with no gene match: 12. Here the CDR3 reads CASLFPQGARTEAFF. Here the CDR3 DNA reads TGTGCCAGCCTCTTTCCACAGGGGGCGCGTACTGAAGCTTTCTTT.

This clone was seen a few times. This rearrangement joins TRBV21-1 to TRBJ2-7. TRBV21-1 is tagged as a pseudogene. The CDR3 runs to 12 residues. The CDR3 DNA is TGTGCCAGCAGCAACACCTCCTACGAGCAGTACTTC. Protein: CASSNTSYEQYF.

The CDR3 is CASSPYGQGVNEKLFF. In DNA form, the CDR3 reads TGTGCCAGCTCACCTTACGGACAAGGGGTAAATGAAAAACTGTTTTTT. The chain joins TRBV18 to TRBJ1-4, with D maybe TRBD1 (5 bases). V gave up 3 bases and J gave up 5 bases, with 16 bases separating them. CDR1 and CDR2 (germline): KGHSH, LQKENI. The CDR3 is 16 amino acids.

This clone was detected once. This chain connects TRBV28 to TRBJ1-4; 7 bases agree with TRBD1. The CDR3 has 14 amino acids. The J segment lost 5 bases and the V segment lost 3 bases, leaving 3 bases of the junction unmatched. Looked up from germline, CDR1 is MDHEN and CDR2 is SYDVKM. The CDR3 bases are TGTGCCAGCAGTTTCTCGACAGGGAATGAAAAACTGTTTTTT. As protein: CASSFSTGNEKLFF.

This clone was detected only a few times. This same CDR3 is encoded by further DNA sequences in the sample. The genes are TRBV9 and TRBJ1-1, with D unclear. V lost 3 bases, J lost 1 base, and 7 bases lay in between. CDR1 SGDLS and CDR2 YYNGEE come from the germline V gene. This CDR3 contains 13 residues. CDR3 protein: CASSASGNTEAFF. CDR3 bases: TGTGCCAGCAGCGCCTCCGGGAACACTGAAGCTTTCTTT.

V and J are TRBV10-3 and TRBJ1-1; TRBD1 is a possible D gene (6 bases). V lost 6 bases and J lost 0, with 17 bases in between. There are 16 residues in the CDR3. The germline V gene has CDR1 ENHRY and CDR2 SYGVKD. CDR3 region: CAISDTHGQLNTEAFF. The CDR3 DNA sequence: TGTGCCATCAGCGATACACATGGACAGTTGAACACTGAAGCTTTCTTT.

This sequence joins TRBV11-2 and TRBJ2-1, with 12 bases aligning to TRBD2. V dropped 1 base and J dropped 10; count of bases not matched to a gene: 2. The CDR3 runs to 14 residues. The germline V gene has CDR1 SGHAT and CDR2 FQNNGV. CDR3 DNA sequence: TGTGCCAGCAGCTTAGGGACTAGCGGGACCGAGCAGTTCTTC. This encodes CASSLGTSGTEQFF. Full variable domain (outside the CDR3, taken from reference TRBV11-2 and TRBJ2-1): EAGVAQSPRYKIIEKRQSVAFWCNPISGHATLYWYQQILGQGPKLLIQFQNNGVVDDSQLPKDRFSAERLKGVDSTLKIQPAKLEDSAVYLCASSLGTSGTEQFFGPGTRLTVL.

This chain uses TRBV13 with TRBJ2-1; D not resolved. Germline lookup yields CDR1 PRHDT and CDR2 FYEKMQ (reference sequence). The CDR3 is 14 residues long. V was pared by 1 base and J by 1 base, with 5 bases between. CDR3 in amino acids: CASSLDLSYNEQFF. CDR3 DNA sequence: TGTGCCAGCAGCTTAGACCTATCCTACAATGAGCAGTTCTTC. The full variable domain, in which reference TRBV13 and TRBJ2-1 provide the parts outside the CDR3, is AAGVIQSPRHLIKEKRETATLKCYPIPRHDTVYWYQQGPGQDPQFLISFYEKMQSDKGSIPDRFSAQQFSDYHSELNMSSLELGDSALYFCASSLDLSYNEQFFGPGTRLTVL.

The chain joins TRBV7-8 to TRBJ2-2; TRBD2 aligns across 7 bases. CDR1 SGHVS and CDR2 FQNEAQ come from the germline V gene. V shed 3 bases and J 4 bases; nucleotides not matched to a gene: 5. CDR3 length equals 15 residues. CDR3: CASSFGRGGTGELFF. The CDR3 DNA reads TGTGCCAGCAGCTTTGGTCGCGGGGGCACCGGGGAGCTGTTTTTT.

In DNA, the CDR3 is TGTGCCAGCAGCCCCCAGACAGGAAAAAAAGAGACCCAGTACTTC. As protein: CASSPQTGKKETQYF. This chain connects TRBV28 to TRBJ2-5, with a weak D call TRBD1 (6 bases). CDR1 MDHEN and CDR2 SYDVKM come from the germline V gene. V lost 6 bases to trimming and J lost 3 bases, with 17 bases between them. CDR3 size: 15 residues.

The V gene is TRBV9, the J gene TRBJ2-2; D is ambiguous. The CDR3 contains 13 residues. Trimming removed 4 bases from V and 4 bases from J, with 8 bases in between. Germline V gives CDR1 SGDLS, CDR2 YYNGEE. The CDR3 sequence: CASSWVGTGELFF. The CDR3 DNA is TGTGCCAGCAGCTGGGTGGGCACCGGGGAGCTGTTTTTT.